Below, 9 T cell receptor beta chains from the same sample are listed, as sequenced in a study of molecular identifiers for immune sequencing clone quantification. MiXCR, run by TCRdb on the PCR reads, gives a single entry per CDR3 protein. The data contain around 470,000 distinct CDR3 sequences, 20% to 25% of them singletons. Material: naive CD8+ T cells from blood, with Jurkat cell RNA spiked in. Subset defined: FACS-sorted CD8+CD4-CCR7+CD45RA+ naive T cells. The receptors derive from a human donor in good health. Some libraries in this study had Jurkat cell RNA spiked in.

The chain combines TRBV7-9 with TRBJ1-1, with TRBD1 identical over 10 bases. J lost 1 base, V lost 5 bases, and 10 bases had no gene match. The CDR3 is 17 residues long. Looked up from germline, CDR1 is SEHNR and CDR2 is FQNEAQ (reference sequence). CDR3 nucleotides: TGTGCCAGCAGCCTTGTCCCGGGACAGGGGACGAACACTGAAGCTTTCTTT. It encodes CASSLVPGQGTNTEAFF. The whole variable domain, remainder taken from reference TRBV7-9 and TRBJ1-1, is DTGVSQNPRHKITKRGQNVTFRCDPISEHNRLYWYRQTLGQGPEFLTYFQNEAQLEKSRLLSDRFSAERPKGSFSTLEIQRTEQGDSAMYLCASSLVPGQGTNTEAFFGQGTRLTVV.

This clonotype has just a few counts. The V gene is TRBV7-9, the J gene TRBJ1-3, with D possibly matching TRBD1 (5 bases). The germline V and J ends were trimmed by 6 bases and 1 base, with 16 bases remaining between them. Per germline, CDR1 SEHNR and CDR2 FQNEAQ (reference sequence). This CDR3 has 16 residues. The CDR3 is CASRMSGTASGNTIYF. In DNA form, the CDR3 reads TGTGCCAGCAGGATGAGTGGGACGGCATCTGGAAACACCATATATTTT.

This clonotype was detected only a few times. A much larger clone differs from this one at a single base, so this may be a read error. The chain is built from TRBV4-3 and TRBJ2-1; D gene uncertain. Germline loops: CDR1 LGHNA, CDR2 YSLEER. The CDR3 totals 16 residues. CDR3 nucleotide sequence: TGCGCCAGCAGCCAAGAACGAGGTCCTGGGTACAAGGAGCAGTTCTTC. Amino acid sequence: CASSQERGPGYKEQFF.

This clonotype was seen at least ten times. The chain carries TRBV25-1 and TRBJ2-1, with D perhaps matching TRBD2 (5 bases). Trimming cost V 4 bases and J 3 bases, with 7 bases left between them. The germline gives CDR1 MGHDK, CDR2 SYGVNS. This CDR3 is built from 13 residues. The CDR3 DNA follows: TGTGCCAGCAGTGCCACTAGCTACAATGAGCAGTTCTTC. Translated, it gives CASSATSYNEQFF.

This clonotype has ten or more counts. This chain joins TRBV15 and TRBJ1-5; no clear D gene. V was pared by 0 bases and J by 0 bases, with 6 bases between. Germline V CDR1 and CDR2: LNHNV, YYDKDF (reference sequence). This CDR3 has 15 amino acids. The CDR3, as DNA: TGTGCCACCAGCAGAGATTTGGGTAGCAATCAGCCCCAGCATTTT. This sequence encodes CATSRDLGSNQPQHF. Full variable domain (outside the CDR3, taken from reference TRBV15 and TRBJ1-5): DAMVIQNPRYQVTQFGKPVTLSCSQTLNHNVMYWYQQKSSQAPKLLFHYYDKDFNNEADTPDNFQSRRPNTSFCFLDIRSPGLGDTAMYLCATSRDLGSNQPQHFGDGTRLSIL.

This clonotype showed up many times. The rearrangement joins TRBV14 to TRBJ2-2; TRBD1 agrees at 7 bases. There are 17 residues in the CDR3. Losses at the gene ends were 4 bases for V and 1 base for J; bases not matched to a gene: 9. Germline values: CDR1 SGHDN, CDR2 FVKESK. The CDR3 reads CASSPSIWTGNTGELFF. CDR3 DNA sequence: TGTGCCAGCAGCCCATCGATCTGGACAGGGAACACCGGGGAGCTGTTTTTT.

CDR3 in amino acids: CASDETGGGGYTF. CDR3 DNA: TGTGCCAGTGATGAGACAGGGGGTGGTGGCTACACCTTC. The chain is built from TRBV12-3 or TRBV12-4 and TRBJ1-2; 9 nucleotides agree with TRBD1. With 9 bases clipped from V and 7 bases from J, the junction kept 9 bases outside the gene matches. The CDR3 sequence is 13 residues long.

Concerning this clonotype: One junction end does not reproduce the germline sequence, and a read error may be involved. CDR3 sequence: CASRFPGQQAFF. CDR3 DNA: TGTGCCAGCAGGTTCCCGGGGCAGCAAGCTTTCTTC. The genes are TRBV27 and TRBJ1-1; D might be TRBD1 (5 bases). The CDR3 spans 12 residues. CDR1 and CDR2 (germline): MNHEY, SMNVEV (reference sequence).

The chain is built from TRBV20-1 and TRBJ2-7; the D is unclear. This CDR3 is 13 amino acids long. The V end was cut by 6 bases, the J end by 1 base, with 13 bases between. The germline V gene encodes CDR1 DFQATT and CDR2 SNEGSKA (reference sequence). The chain's CDR3 is CSACSRISYEQYF. The CDR3, as DNA: TGCAGTGCCTGTTCTAGAATTTCCTACGAGCAGTACTTC.